What follows describes a single TCR beta chain. Antigen specificity is unknown. Here immunoSEQ multiplex PCR was the method, and the copy in TCRdb shows in-frame clones only, minus some. The repertoire holds under 80,000 clones, with roughly 92% as singletons. This entry is derived from a study of PD-1 blockade in classical Hodgkin lymphoma. Time point specified: newly diagnosed, previously untreated cHL patient sample. Untreated, newly diagnosed classical Hodgkin lymphoma PBMCs served for comparison. Study-wide points: The study reported lower baseline TCR diversity in newly diagnosed patients than in healthy donors. Possible causes of repertoire differences, disease activity or prior therapy, remain undefined.

From germline, CDR1 is SNHLY and CDR2 FYNNEI. The CDR3 spans 15 residues. With V trimmed by 7 bases and J by 6 bases, 10 bases remained unmatched. J is TRBJ2-1 and V is TRBV2; 9 bases align to TRBD2. The source material was peripheral blood mononuclear cells (PBMCs). This clonotype was sampled from a human donor with classical Hodgkin lymphoma. The CDR3 loop reads CASMHGLAQTNEQFF. In DNA, the CDR3 is TGTGCCAGCATGCACGGACTAGCGCAAACCAATGAGCAGTTCTTC.